The clone carrying this TCR beta chain was seen a handful of times. The data are from a study of blood T cell repertoires in COVID-19. As for the study in general: Acute and convalescent COVID-19 samples came from the United States, Italy and Spain. T cells, B-cell-depleted T cells, or PBMCs supplied cDNA or gDNA.

This CDR3 is 13 amino acids long. Germline loops: CDR1 SGHTA, CDR2 FQGNSA. The V end lost 1 base, the J end lost 7 bases, and 11 bases lay between the germline ends. In the authors' workflow: Nucleated cell number was recorded as an estimate derived from reference gene primer amplification. Clones were read by immunoSEQ multiplex PCR, and TCRdb kept only the in-frame ones, dropping some. D and trimming were read from the DNA, whereas the V and J calls and clone size are those reported in that table. The sample yields tens of thousands of clones, about 84% seen once. The gene calls are TRBV7-2 and TRBJ2-7; D possibly corresponds to TRBD1 (6 bases). The sequence came from a human donor in a cohort sampled during active COVID-19. The sample consisted of peripheral blood. For the CDR3, the DNA is TGTGCCAGCAGCTTAGTAGGCACAGGGGAGCAGTACTTC. This translates into CASSLVGTGEQYF. The variable domain in full, with the rest retrieved from reference TRBV7-2 and TRBJ2-7, is GAGVSQSPSNKVTEKGKDVELRCDPISGHTALYWYRQSLGQGLEFLIYFQGNSAPDKSGLPSDRFSAERTGGSVSTLTIQRTQQEDSAVYLCASSLVGTGEQYFGPGTRLTVT.